This note documents a single T cell receptor (beta chain) sequence. Profiled with immunoSEQ multiplex PCR; TCRdb holds only in-frame clones, not every one. The data show 1 million to 1.2 million clones, approximately 75% seen once. In germline, CDR1 is LNHDA, CDR2 SQIVND (reference sequence). The CDR3 spans 17 residues. The ends lost 3 bases at V and 5 bases at J; junction bases unmatched: 11. This entry comes from a study of shared clonotypes between healthy human individuals. Specimen: memory CD4+ T cells from PBMCs. The subset denotes: CD45RA-negative fraction. The chain carries TRBV19 and TRBJ2-5, with TRBD2 identical over 11 bases. The sequence came from a young man in good health. Some clones in this sample may be carry-over from other donors' samples. This chain's CDR3 is CASSIRLAGGPSETQYF. CDR3 nucleotide sequence: TGTGCCAGTAGTATCCGGCTAGCGGGAGGTCCCTCTGAGACCCAGTACTTC.